These 30 T cell receptor beta chains came from one sample sequenced in a study of vaccination effects on CD4 cells after COVID-19. No antigen is known for these receptors. Prior to sequencing, the ViraFEST assay stimulated PBMC with viral peptide pools, which expanded the antigen-specific CD4+ T cells. It was after approximately 11 days of culture that CD4+ T cells were isolated. All participants had two doses of either the BNT162b2 or mRNA-1273 vaccine. Clones were read by immunoSEQ multiplex PCR, and TCRdb kept only the in-frame ones, dropping some. The sample contains roughly 70,000 clones, about 80% of which appear only once. Sequencing used CD4+ T cells from PBMCs cultured with HCoV-OC43 spike peptides, obtained after COVID-19 vaccination. Regarding subset: HCoV-OC43 spike overlapping peptide pool stimulation. Every receptor here comes from a human donor who received a COVID-19 vaccine.

This chain uses TRBV5-4 with TRBJ1-1; D is unresolved. The CDR3 length is 13 residues. The germline CDR1 and CDR2 sequences are SGHNT and YYREEE (reference sequence). V lost 4 bases and J 4 bases, leaving 11 bases between the germline ends. This CDR3 reads CASSLGFGTEAFF. CDR3 sequence (DNA): TGTGCCAGCAGCCTCGGGTTTGGCACTGAAGCTTTCTTT.

The CDR3 sequence: CATSDPPGTGANQETQYF. Here the CDR3 DNA reads TGTGCCACCAGTGATCCCCCTGGGACGGGAGCGAATCAAGAGACCCAGTACTTC. The chain joins TRBV24-1 to TRBJ2-5; TRBD2 might be the D (6 bases). The V end was cut by 3 bases, the J end by 2 bases, with 21 bases between. Germline CDR1 and CDR2: KGHDR and SFDVKD. The CDR3 covers 18 residues.

This clone has just a few counts. This rearrangement joins TRBV5-4 to TRBJ2-2; 12 bases are shared with TRBD1. Germline V gives CDR1 SGHNT, CDR2 YYREEE (reference sequence). V dropped 4 bases and J dropped 4; count of bases not matched to a gene: 11. CDR3 length: 18 residues. The CDR3 is CASSPDGGTGGTTGELFF. CDR3 DNA: TGTGCCAGCAGCCCGGATGGGGGGACAGGGGGCACCACCGGGGAGCTGTTTTTT. Based on the CDR3 plus reference TRBV5-4 and TRBJ2-2, the full variable domain is ETGVTQSPTHLIKTRGQQVTLRCSSQSGHNTVSWYQQALGQGPQFIFQYYREEENGRGNFPPRFSGLQFPNYSSELNVNALELDDSALYLCASSPDGGTGGTTGELFFGEGSRLTVL.

This clone showed up just a few times. The V gene is TRBV2, the J gene TRBJ2-2; D uncertain. This CDR3 spans 13 amino acids. Germline V CDR1 and CDR2: SNHLY, FYNNEI. V was trimmed by 1 base and J by 7 bases, leaving 7 bases between them. CDR3 nucleotide sequence: TGTGCCAGCAGTGAAGAAAGTGGCGGGGAGCTGTTTTTT. Encoded protein: CASSEESGGELFF.

This clone was recorded once. This chain connects TRBV7-8 to TRBJ1-1; D unclear. Germline CDR1 reads SGHVS; CDR2 reads FQNEAQ. CDR3 size: 13 residues. The ends were cut back, 4 bases at V and 10 bases at J, with 16 bases in the middle. The CDR3 is CASSYLQTGRAFF. For the CDR3, the DNA is TGTGCCAGCAGCTATCTCCAGACGGGTCGAGCTTTCTTT. Full variable domain (remainder filled in from reference TRBV7-8 and TRBJ1-1): GAGVSQSPRYKVAKRGQDVALRCDPISGHVSLFWYQQALGQGPEFLTYFQNEAQLDKSGLPSDRFFAERPEGSVSTLKIQRTQQEDSAVYLCASSYLQTGRAFFGQGTRLTVV.

The V gene is TRBV6-5, the J gene TRBJ1-1; TRBD1 might be the D (6 bases). CDR1 and CDR2 from the germline V gene are MNHEY and SVGAGI. V lost 6 bases, J lost 4 bases, and 12 bases lay in between. The CDR3 consists of 13 residues. As DNA, the CDR3 is TGTGCCAGCAGCCGGGACACGGTCACTGAAGCTTTCTTT. Protein product: CASSRDTVTEAFF.

V usage is TRBV18 and J usage is TRBJ2-7, with 10 nucleotides matching TRBD1. Germline V gene sequence: CDR1 KGHSH, CDR2 LQKENI. V lost 8 bases to trimming and J lost 6 bases; unmatched junction nucleotides: 7. The CDR3 runs to 13 residues. The CDR3 reads CASRTGQGFEQYV. The CDR3 nucleotides are TGTGCCAGCCGGACGGGACAGGGGTTCGAGCAGTACGTC.

The V call is TRBV25-1, the J call TRBJ1-3, with TRBD1 identical over 7 bases. The CDR3 contains 15 residues. The germline V gene encodes CDR1 MGHDK and CDR2 SYGVNS. The V gene end was trimmed by 1 base and the J gene end by 4 bases; junction bases not matched to a gene: 4. The CDR3 bases are TGTGCCAGCAGTGAATCCTCGACAGGGGGAAACACCATATATTTT. Its protein is CASSESSTGGNTIYF.

This chain uses TRBV5-1 with TRBJ2-5; D might be TRBD1 (5 bases). CDR3 size: 13 residues. With 1 base removed from V and 4 bases from J, the gap between germline ends came to 8 bases. The germline gives CDR1 SGHRS, CDR2 YFSETQ. The CDR3 DNA is TGCGCCAGCAGCTTGTTCGACAGAGAGACCCAGTACTTC. This gives the protein CASSLFDRETQYF. Drawing the rest from reference TRBV5-1 and TRBJ2-5, the complete variable domain is KAGVTQTPRYLIKTRGQQVTLSCSPISGHRSVSWYQQTPGQGLQFLFEYFSETQRNKGNFPGRFSGRQFSNSRSEMNVSTLELGDSALYLCASSLFDRETQYFGPGTRLLVL.

The rearrangement uses TRBV9 and TRBJ1-5; a weak D match, TRBD1 (5 bases). Trimming took off 3 bases at V and 7 bases at J, with 17 bases between the two ends. The CDR3 sequence is 15 residues long. Germline V gene lookup returns CDR1 SGDLS and CDR2 YYNGEE. For the CDR3, the DNA is TGTGCCAGCAGCGAGTCGGACAAGTCCCAGCAGCCCCAGCATTTT. Translating it yields CASSESDKSQQPQHF.

This clone was seen once. This chain's CDR3 is CASSYVAGGPRVDTQYF. CDR3 bases: TGTGCCAGCAGTTACGTGGCGGGGGGGCCAAGAGTAGATACGCAGTATTTT. The rearrangement joins TRBV6-2 or TRBV6-3 to TRBJ2-3; TRBD2 matches at 9 bases. In germline, CDR1 is MNHEY, CDR2 SVGEGT. The CDR3 is made up of 17 amino acids. Unmatched junction bases numbered 11, after V lost 2 bases and J lost 5 bases.

The genes are TRBV19 and TRBJ1-2; a weak D match, TRBD1 (5 bases). Germline V gene sequence: CDR1 LNHDA, CDR2 SQIVND (reference sequence). Trimming stripped 8 bases from V and 7 bases from J, with 20 bases between. This CDR3 has 14 amino acids. The CDR3 is CASVTPGLTRGYTF. The DNA of the CDR3 is TGTGCCAGTGTAACCCCAGGGCTTACTCGTGGCTACACCTTC.

Comments on this clone: One end of the junction does not line up with germline, which may come from a read error. The chain has TRBV25-1 and TRBJ2-5, with D tentatively TRBD2 (5 bases). The V gene's germline CDR1 is MGHDK and CDR2 SYGVNS. The length of the CDR3 is 13 residues. CDR3 region: CASGDGLLTTQYF. DNA of the CDR3: TGTGCCAGCGGTGATGGACTCCTTACGACCCAGTACTTC.

V usage is TRBV4-1 and J usage is TRBJ1-5; D is unclear. Germline CDR1 and CDR2: MGHRA and YSYEKL. The CDR3 totals 14 residues. V was shortened by 4 bases and J by 5 bases, with 12 bases between the two germline ends. CDR3 coding DNA: TGCGCCAGCAGCCCGCTTGGAGCCCATCAGCCCCAGCATTTT. It encodes CASSPLGAHQPQHF.

This chain joins TRBV5-6 and TRBJ2-1; no clear D. This CDR3 is built from 16 residues. Trimming removed 2 bases at V and 1 base at J, with 13 bases between. Germline V gene lookup returns CDR1 SGHDT and CDR2 YYEEEE. The CDR3 nucleotides are TGTGCCAGCAGCTTCGGGTCGGTTCGGTCCTACAATGAGCAGTTCTTC. It encodes CASSFGSVRSYNEQFF.

The rearrangement joins TRBV2 to TRBJ1-2; weak D call: TRBD1 (6 bases). Germline V lookup: CDR1 SNHLY, CDR2 FYNNEI. The CDR3 is 15 amino acids. Trimming left V 9 bases short and J 4 bases short, with 21 bases between. CDR3 in amino acids: CASMGGAEDFYGYTF. The CDR3 DNA is TGTGCCAGTATGGGGGGGGCAGAGGATTTCTATGGCTACACCTTC.

This chain links TRBV5-1 with TRBJ2-5, with unresolved D. V was shortened by 1 base and J by 8 bases, with 18 bases between the two germline ends. CDR1 and CDR2 (germline): SGHRS, YFSETQ. The CDR3 covers 15 residues. The CDR3: CASSLNPVATHTQYF. The CDR3 DNA reads TGCGCCAGCAGCTTGAACCCGGTAGCCACCCATACCCAGTACTTC.

The chain uses TRBV5-1 and TRBJ2-6; D is perhaps TRBD1 (6 bases). V lost 8 bases and J 1 base, leaving 16 bases between the germline ends. CDR3 length: 16 amino acids. The germline gives CDR1 SGHRS, CDR2 YFSETQ. DNA for the CDR3: TGCGCCAGTGAGACAGGTTTGCCTTCTGGGGCCAACGTCCTGACTTTC. This gives the protein CASETGLPSGANVLTF.

The J gene is TRBJ1-1, the V gene TRBV19; D ambiguous. The V and J ends lost 3 bases and 5 bases respectively, with 13 bases between them. There are 14 residues in the CDR3. CDR1 is LNHDA and CDR2 is SQIVND in the germline V gene (reference sequence). This chain's CDR3 is CASSINYLATEAFF. The DNA of the CDR3 is TGTGCCAGTAGTATCAATTACCTGGCAACTGAAGCTTTCTTT.

The J gene is TRBJ1-6, the V gene TRBV6-6; D unresolved. V was cut by 6 bases and J by 0 bases, with 12 bases left in between. In germline, CDR1 is MNHNY, CDR2 SVGAGI (reference sequence). The CDR3 length is 16 residues. The CDR3 sequence: CASSRATSSYNSPLHF. CDR3 bases: TGTGCCAGCAGCCGCGCCACCAGCTCCTATAATTCACCCCTCCACTTT.

The J gene is TRBJ2-5, the V gene TRBV3-1 (or the pseudogene TRBV3-2), with TRBD2 matching over 9 bases. The CDR3 contains 16 residues. Trimming at V came to 4 bases and at J to 4 bases, leaving 10 bases not matched to a gene. CDR1 and CDR2 (germline): LGHDT, YNNKEL (reference sequence). In DNA form, the CDR3 reads TGTGCCAGCAGCCGCTTTCGCGGGGGGGATGGAGAGACCCAGTACTTC. Translating it yields CASSRFRGGDGETQYF.

The chain joins TRBV7-9 to TRBJ2-2; D may match TRBD1 or TRBD2 (5 bases each). Germline V gene sequence: CDR1 SEHNR, CDR2 FQNEAQ (reference sequence). This CDR3 is built from 17 residues. Between the trimmed V and J ends, which lost 0 bases and 6 bases, there was a span of 17 bases. CDR3 sequence reads: CASSLAKTGLPPGELFF. CDR3 in DNA: TGTGCCAGCAGCTTAGCCAAAACGGGGCTTCCGCCCGGGGAGCTGTTTTTT.

This clone occurred a few times. The rearrangement links TRBV28 to TRBJ1-5; possibly TRBD1 for D (5 bases). Germline CDR1 reads MDHEN; CDR2 reads SYDVKM. The CDR3 is 14 amino acids. V lost 3 bases and J lost 9, with 15 bases in between. The CDR3, as DNA: TGTGCCAGCAGTTTGTTCCGCACCGGGGCGCCCCAGCATTTT. This translates into CASSLFRTGAPQHF. The whole variable domain, filled in from reference TRBV28 and TRBJ1-5, reads DVKVTQSSRYLVKRTGEKVFLECVQDMDHENMFWYRQDPGLGLRLIYFSYDVKMKEKGDIPEGYSVSREKKERFSLILESASTNQTSMYLCASSLFRTGAPQHFGDGTRLSIL.

The chain recombines TRBV2 with TRBJ1-2, with D possibly TRBD1 on 5 matching bases. Germline lookup yields CDR1 SNHLY and CDR2 FYNNEI. CDR3 length: 12 residues. Trimming pared 4 bases from V and 4 bases from J, leaving 7 bases between. CDR3 in amino acids: CASSGQPYGYTF. The DNA for the CDR3 is TGTGCCAGCAGTGGACAGCCCTATGGCTACACCTTC.

The J gene is TRBJ1-5, the V gene TRBV12-5, with D possibly being TRBD1 (5 bases). Between the trimmed V and J ends, which lost 6 bases and 3 bases, there was a span of 12 bases. This CDR3 is built from 14 residues. Germline CDR1 LGHNT, CDR2 FRNRAP. CDR3 DNA: TGTGCTAGTGGACAAGACAGCCCCAATCAGCCCCAGCATTTT. Encoded protein: CASGQDSPNQPQHF. The full variable domain, its missing parts supplied by reference TRBV12-5 and TRBJ1-5, is DARVTQTPRHKVTEMGQEVTMRCQPILGHNTVFWYRQTMMQGLELLAYFRNRAPLDDSGMPKDRFSAEMPDATLATLKIQPSEPRDSAVYFCASGQDSPNQPQHFGDGTRLSIL.

This sequence joins TRBV19 and TRBJ2-5; TRBD1 matches at 8 bases. CDR1 LNHDA and CDR2 SQIVND come from the germline V gene (reference sequence). The CDR3 is made up of 18 amino acids. Germline trimming cut 5 bases from V and 1 base from J; bases unmatched to any gene: 15. In nucleotides, the CDR3 is TGTGCCAGTAGTCCTCAAGACAGGGGCGGCATATCCCAAGAGACCCAGTACTTC. Translated: CASSPQDRGGISQETQYF.

The rearrangement uses TRBV19 and TRBJ2-5; the match to TRBD2 covers 9 bases. Germline CDR1 reads LNHDA; CDR2 reads SQIVND (reference sequence). CDR3 length: 16 amino acids. J gave up 2 bases and V 3 bases, and 7 bases lay outside the gene matches. CDR3 sequence reads: CASSMRGLAQQETQYF. The DNA of the CDR3 is TGTGCCAGTAGTATGAGAGGACTAGCGCAACAAGAGACCCAGTACTTC.

The genes are TRBV19 and TRBJ2-1; no firm D call. The CDR3 spans 14 residues. The ends were cut back, 6 bases at V and 5 bases at J, with 14 bases in the middle. Germline CDR1 LNHDA, CDR2 SQIVND (reference sequence). CDR3 DNA: TGTGCCAGTAGATCCTTTGAGAGCAACAATGAGCAGTTCTTC. It translates to CASRSFESNNEQFF.

V gene TRBV6-5 combines with J gene TRBJ1-2; 8 bases align to TRBD1. Germline CDR1 reads MNHEY; CDR2 reads SVGAGI. Unmatched junction bases numbered 7, after V lost 5 bases and J lost 5 bases. The CDR3 is made up of 14 amino acids. The CDR3 protein is CASSRTGTGYGYTF. The CDR3 DNA follows: TGTGCCAGCAGTCGTACCGGGACAGGATATGGCTACACCTTC.

The chain uses TRBV6-5 and TRBJ2-5, with 9 bases matching TRBD2. Germline CDR1 MNHEY, CDR2 SVGAGI. With 6 bases clipped from V and 5 bases from J, the junction kept 4 bases outside the gene matches. This CDR3 spans 13 amino acids. CDR3 bases: TGTGCCAGCAGCCGGACTAGCGCCGAGACCCAGTACTTC. It yields the protein CASSRTSAETQYF.